The 10 T cell receptor beta chains below all came from one sample that was sequenced in a study of T cell repertoires in cytomegalovirus infection. TCRdb fed the reads into MiXCR, producing one record per CDR3 protein. The sample lists 450,000 to 650,000 distinct CDR3 sequences; over 35% were seen once. For these receptors, no antigen is known. Here the sequenced sample was cultured PBMCs, taken from culture after CMV antigen stimulation. These receptor sequences come from a human donor in good health (CMV status not recorded). Some clones in this sample may be carry-over from other donors' samples.

DNA for the CDR3: TGTGCCAGCAGCTTAGTGGAGGGCTCTGGCTACGAGCAGTACTTC. It translates to CASSLVEGSGYEQYF. The V gene is TRBV7-9, the J gene TRBJ2-7; a possible D gene is TRBD2 (6 bases). Germline CDR1 is SEHNR and CDR2 is FQNEAQ (reference sequence). V gave up 1 base and J gave up 3 bases, with 13 bases separating them. The CDR3 length is 15 residues.

This clonotype has a handful of counts. The V call is TRBV20-1, the J call TRBJ1-5, with TRBD1 identical over 7 bases. Per germline, CDR1 DFQATT and CDR2 SNEGSKA (reference sequence). The ends lost 6 bases at V and 0 bases at J; junction bases unmatched: 8. This CDR3 has 15 amino acids. CDR3 residues: CSAFRDSYSNQPQHF. The CDR3 bases are TGCAGTGCGTTCCGGGACAGCTATAGCAATCAGCCCCAGCATTTT.

Only a few counts were recorded for this clonotype. The CDR3 coding sequence is TGTGCCAGCAGTGACCCCGGGACAAGAGCTTTCTTT. This encodes CASSDPGTRAFF. The V gene is TRBV6-1, the J gene TRBJ1-1; tentatively, D is TRBD1 (6 bases). The CDR3 totals 12 residues. The V end was cut by 3 bases, the J end by 10 bases, with 12 bases between. Germline CDR1 MNHNS, CDR2 SASEGT.

The chain couples TRBV20-1 to TRBJ2-3; no clear D gene. CDR1 is DFQATT and CDR2 is SNEGSKA in the germline V gene (reference sequence). This CDR3 spans 11 amino acids. Trimming took 5 bases from V and 6 from J, leaving 9 bases between them. In DNA, the CDR3 is TGCAGTGCTTTCATCGGGGATACGCAGTATTTT. This encodes CSAFIGDTQYF.

V and J are TRBV5-4 and TRBJ1-3; maybe TRBD1 (5 bases). Deletions cut 3 bases from V and 1 base from J, with 11 bases between. This CDR3 region has 15 residues. Germline V gene lookup returns CDR1 SGHNT and CDR2 YYREEE (reference sequence). For the CDR3, the DNA is TGTGCCAGCAGCTGGGGACGGACGTCTGGAAACACCATATATTTT. Translating it yields CASSWGRTSGNTIYF.

There are a few counts of this clonotype. The chain couples TRBV4-2 to TRBJ1-1; no clear D gene. The CDR3 loop spans 13 amino acids. Germline CDR1 LGHNA, CDR2 YNFKEQ. The V gene lost 3 bases and the J gene lost 1 base, with 6 bases spanning the gap. The CDR3 DNA reads TGTGCCAGCAGCCACCCCGGGAACACTGAAGCTTTCTTT. Protein: CASSHPGNTEAFF.

V usage is TRBV7-6 and J usage is TRBJ2-7, with D perhaps matching TRBD1 (6 bases). CDR1 and CDR2 (germline): SGHVS, FNYEAQ. The V gene lost 2 bases and the J gene lost 6 bases, with 8 bases spanning the gap. There are 12 residues in the CDR3. DNA for the CDR3: TGTGCCAGCAGCTTAAGCAGGGGCGAGCAGTACTTC. Amino acid sequence: CASSLSRGEQYF.

The CDR3 sequence is CAISEGWEGKNIQYF. CDR3 DNA sequence: TGTGCCATCAGTGAAGGATGGGAGGGCAAAAACATTCAGTACTTC. V usage is TRBV10-3 and J usage is TRBJ2-4, with 7 positions matching TRBD2. Unmatched junction bases numbered 5, after V lost 3 bases and J lost 3 bases. This CDR3 region has 15 residues. CDR1 is ENHRY and CDR2 is SYGVKD in the germline V gene.

This clonotype was seen at least ten times. The chain combines TRBV7-2 with TRBJ1-5; 7 positions agree with TRBD1. Germline V gives CDR1 SGHTA, CDR2 FQGNSA. The CDR3 consists of 15 residues. The V segment lost 1 base and the J segment 2 bases; nucleotides outside the gene matches: 2. The CDR3 DNA reads TGTGCCAGCAGCTTAGTAGGGGGCGGCAATCAGCCCCAGCATTTT. Translation: CASSLVGGGNQPQHF.

Of note for this clonotype: A single base separates this from a much larger clone, so it may be a read error. The chain recombines TRBV7-2 with TRBJ1-5; D gene ambiguous. This CDR3 spans 12 amino acids. The germline V gene encodes CDR1 SGHTA and CDR2 FQGNSA. The CDR3 DNA sequence: TGTGCCATCAGCTCCCGTTATCAGCCCCAGCATTTT. This encodes CAISSRYQPQHF.